This TCR beta chain appears in the sequencing data of a study of cytomegalovirus exposure and HLA in healthy donors. PCR primers comprised 60 Vbeta and 13 Jbeta primers. The method was immunoSEQ multiplex PCR; TCRdb's version includes in-frame clones alone and lacks a portion of them. Counted here are 100,000 to 150,000 clones, less than 75% occurring once; the ten biggest clones make up approximately 3.8%. This CDR3 contains 14 residues. Germline assignment: CDR1 SQVTM and CDR2 ANQGSEA. V lost 3 bases, J lost 5 bases, and 8 bases stayed unmatched. This clone was counted a single time. Its antigen remains unidentified. Study observations and caveats: In a later analysis, several top co-occurrence clusters appeared linked to parvovirus B19, influenza, CMV and Epstein-Barr virus. CMV serostatus was the sole immune exposure information available. Donors belonging to an Asian-associated ancestry cluster reportedly showed fewer N-insertions in productive TCRs than the approximately 700-donor mean, according to what a later analysis found.

The chain carries TRBV29-1 and TRBJ1-1; TRBD1 agrees at 8 bases. The TCR originated in a woman in her 40s in good health and CMV-seronegative. The sequenced sample was PBMCs. The CDR3 DNA sequence: TGCAGCGTTGACCTGACAGGGGAGGGTACTGAAGCTTTCTTT. This codes for CSVDLTGEGTEAFF.